These T cell receptor beta chains were read from a single sample in a study of T-cell reconstitution after alpha-beta-depleted transplantation in children. One entry per CDR3 protein, called by TCRdb with MiXCR from the PCR reads. The sample comprises 780,000 or so distinct CDR3 sequences, approximately 15% of which are singletons, and around 5.3% rests with the top ten. Sequencing used PBMCs, mostly from graft donor cells, obtained 360 days after TCRalphabeta/CD19-depleted stem cell transplant. These TCRs come from a male patient between 10 and 17 years old who had a stem cell transplant for acute lymphoblastic leukemia, so the T cells may come from the graft donor. Both conserved end residues are trimmed from each CDR3. Each record gives: V gene, clone size, J gene, CDR3 protein. Not all rows give a size; the values are once, few, many and, for expanded clones, a class.

TRBV29-1,few,TRBJ2-1,SVVRSLAFSYNEQF
TRBV20-1,few,TRBJ2-7,SAPAGWGYEQY
TRBV7-9,few,TRBJ2-4,ASSVGQGVGIQY
TRBV12-3/TRBV12-4,few,TRBJ1-1,ASSLAPGQGYRTEAF
TRBV29-1,few,TRBJ1-5,SVGPGNQPQH
TRBV12-3/TRBV12-4,many,TRBJ2-1,ASKLGGIGEQF
TRBV12-3/TRBV12-4,NA,TRBJ2-7,ASSLRKTKEY
TRBV4-1,few,TRBJ1-2,ASSQRARGTSYGYT
TRBV29-1,few,TRBJ2-1,SVEAGFEF
TRBV11-1,NA,TRBJ2-7,ASSSLRAGWTGRTYEQY
TRBV12-3/TRBV12-4,few,TRBJ2-3,ASSHRGPDTDTQY
TRBV29-1,NA,TRBJ2-5,SVVTYSRNRRSETQY
TRBV20-1,NA,TRBJ2-2,SASPAGAGELF
TRBV18,many,TRBJ1-6,ASSGTETSPLH
TRBV20-1,few,TRBJ2-1,SAEGGRGYNEQF
TRBV20-1,few,TRBJ1-2,SARDNHYGYT
TRBV3-1,NA,TRBJ2-1,SSSHPFMGVNEQF
TRBV5-1,NA,TRBJ2-7,ASSLEGVGFYEQY
TRBV9,few,TRBJ2-4,ASSVVTTGPQY
TRBV5-4,NA,TRBJ2-2,ASSSPSGAITGELF
TRBV7-6,NA,TRBJ2-1,ASSPTGRVGNANNEQF
TRBV20-1,few,TRBJ2-7,SARLPGTGYEQY
TRBV11-2,few,TRBJ2-3,ASSLNQGLTDTQY
TRBV3-1,few,TRBJ2-7,ASSQEGVPGAYEQY
TRBV25-1,NA,TRBJ2-3,ASQAGTDTQY
TRBV12-3/TRBV12-4,few,TRBJ1-1,ASSKHLSMNTEAF
TRBV20-1,few,TRBJ2-1,SARDRGKRSYNEQF
TRBV29-1,few,TRBJ2-7,SVEAEFSYEQY
TRBV7-8,many,TRBJ2-1,ASSRWEQGVGEQF
TRBV4-1,many,TRBJ2-2,ASSRLAPNTGELF